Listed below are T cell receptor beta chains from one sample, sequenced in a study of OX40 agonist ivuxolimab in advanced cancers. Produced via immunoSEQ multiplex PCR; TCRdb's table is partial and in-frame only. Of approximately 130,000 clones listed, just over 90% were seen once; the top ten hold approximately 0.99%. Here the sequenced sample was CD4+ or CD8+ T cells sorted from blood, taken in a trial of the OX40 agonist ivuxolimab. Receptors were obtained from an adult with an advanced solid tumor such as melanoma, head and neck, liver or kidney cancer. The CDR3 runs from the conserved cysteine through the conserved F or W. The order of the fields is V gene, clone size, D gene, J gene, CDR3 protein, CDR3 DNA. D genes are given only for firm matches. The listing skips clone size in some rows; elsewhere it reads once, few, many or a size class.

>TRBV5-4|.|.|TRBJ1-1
CASSSGTKKAFF
TGTGCCAGCAGTTCCGGGACAAAGAAAGCTTTCTTT
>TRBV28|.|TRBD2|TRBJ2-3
CASSLYRAGGKTDTQYF
TGTGCCAGCAGTTTATACCGAGCGGGAGGGAAGACAGATACGCAGTATTTT
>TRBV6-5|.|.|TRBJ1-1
CAGRSSGTEAFF
TGTGCCGGCCGATCATCGGGCACTGAAGCTTTCTTT
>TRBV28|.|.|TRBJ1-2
CASSLRGAYGYTF
TGTGCCAGCAGTTTACGAGGGGCATATGGCTACACCTTC
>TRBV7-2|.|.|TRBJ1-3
CASLGARSGNTIYF
TGTGCCAGCCTTGGGGCCCGCTCTGGAAACACCATATATTTT
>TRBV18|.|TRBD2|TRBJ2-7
CASSPGTSGAEQYF
TGTGCCAGCTCACCGGGGACTAGCGGGGCCGAGCAGTACTTC
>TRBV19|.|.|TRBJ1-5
CASRQVGNQPQHF
TGTGCCAGTAGACAGGTGGGGAATCAGCCCCAGCATTTT
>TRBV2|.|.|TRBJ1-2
CASSERFLGGITNYGYTF
TGTGCCAGCAGTGAAAGGTTTTTGGGGGGAATAACTAACTATGGCTACACCTTC
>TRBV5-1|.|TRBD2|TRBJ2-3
CASSPSSGSSADTQYF
TGCGCCAGCAGCCCTTCTAGCGGGAGCTCGGCAGATACGCAGTATTTT
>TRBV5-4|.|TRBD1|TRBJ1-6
CASSLRTGGGSPLHF
TGTGCCAGCAGCTTACGCACAGGGGGCGGTTCACCCCTCCACTTT
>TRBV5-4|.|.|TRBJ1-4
CASSLDRAEKLFF
TGTGCCAGCAGCTTGGACAGGGCGGAAAAACTGTTTTTT
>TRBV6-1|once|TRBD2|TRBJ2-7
CASGRRREGQYF
TGTGCCAGCGGCCGAAGGCGGGAGGGGCAGTACTTC
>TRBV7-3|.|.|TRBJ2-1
CASSSDGLEYNEQFF
TGTGCCAGCAGCTCGGACGGACTGGAATACAATGAGCAGTTCTTC
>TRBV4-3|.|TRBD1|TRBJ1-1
CASSQRQGWEAFF
TGCGCCAGCAGCCAGAGACAGGGCTGGGAAGCTTTCTTT
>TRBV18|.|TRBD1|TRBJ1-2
CASSRTGGDYGYTF
TGTGCCAGCTCCCGGACAGGGGGTGACTATGGCTACACCTTC
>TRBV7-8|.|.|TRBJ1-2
CASSLSRADTGLNGYTF
TGTGCCAGCAGCTTATCCCGGGCAGATACAGGGCTAAATGGCTACACCTTC
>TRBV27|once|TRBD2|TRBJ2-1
CASSRGSGRVEQFF
TGTGCCAGCAGTCGGGGTAGCGGGAGAGTTGAGCAGTTCTTC
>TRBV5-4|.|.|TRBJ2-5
CASSGRGQRGETQYF
TGCGCCAGCAGCGGACGGGGCCAGAGAGGAGAGACCCAGTACTTC
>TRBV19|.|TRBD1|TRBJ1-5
CASIGPPGQAYSNQPQHF
TGTGCCAGTATTGGCCCCCCGGGACAGGCTTATAGCAATCAGCCCCAGCATTTT
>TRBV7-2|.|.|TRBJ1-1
CASSLVVGYANTEAFF
TGTGCCAGCAGCTTAGTCGTGGGTTATGCGAACACTGAAGCTTTCTTT
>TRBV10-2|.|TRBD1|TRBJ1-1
CASSESNRGLVNTEAFF
TGCGCCAGCAGTGAGTCGAACAGGGGGCTGGTGAACACTGAAGCTTTCTTT
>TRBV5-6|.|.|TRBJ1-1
CASSNRRSMNTEAFF
TGTGCCAGCAGCAACCGGCGGAGCATGAACACTGAAGCTTTCTTT